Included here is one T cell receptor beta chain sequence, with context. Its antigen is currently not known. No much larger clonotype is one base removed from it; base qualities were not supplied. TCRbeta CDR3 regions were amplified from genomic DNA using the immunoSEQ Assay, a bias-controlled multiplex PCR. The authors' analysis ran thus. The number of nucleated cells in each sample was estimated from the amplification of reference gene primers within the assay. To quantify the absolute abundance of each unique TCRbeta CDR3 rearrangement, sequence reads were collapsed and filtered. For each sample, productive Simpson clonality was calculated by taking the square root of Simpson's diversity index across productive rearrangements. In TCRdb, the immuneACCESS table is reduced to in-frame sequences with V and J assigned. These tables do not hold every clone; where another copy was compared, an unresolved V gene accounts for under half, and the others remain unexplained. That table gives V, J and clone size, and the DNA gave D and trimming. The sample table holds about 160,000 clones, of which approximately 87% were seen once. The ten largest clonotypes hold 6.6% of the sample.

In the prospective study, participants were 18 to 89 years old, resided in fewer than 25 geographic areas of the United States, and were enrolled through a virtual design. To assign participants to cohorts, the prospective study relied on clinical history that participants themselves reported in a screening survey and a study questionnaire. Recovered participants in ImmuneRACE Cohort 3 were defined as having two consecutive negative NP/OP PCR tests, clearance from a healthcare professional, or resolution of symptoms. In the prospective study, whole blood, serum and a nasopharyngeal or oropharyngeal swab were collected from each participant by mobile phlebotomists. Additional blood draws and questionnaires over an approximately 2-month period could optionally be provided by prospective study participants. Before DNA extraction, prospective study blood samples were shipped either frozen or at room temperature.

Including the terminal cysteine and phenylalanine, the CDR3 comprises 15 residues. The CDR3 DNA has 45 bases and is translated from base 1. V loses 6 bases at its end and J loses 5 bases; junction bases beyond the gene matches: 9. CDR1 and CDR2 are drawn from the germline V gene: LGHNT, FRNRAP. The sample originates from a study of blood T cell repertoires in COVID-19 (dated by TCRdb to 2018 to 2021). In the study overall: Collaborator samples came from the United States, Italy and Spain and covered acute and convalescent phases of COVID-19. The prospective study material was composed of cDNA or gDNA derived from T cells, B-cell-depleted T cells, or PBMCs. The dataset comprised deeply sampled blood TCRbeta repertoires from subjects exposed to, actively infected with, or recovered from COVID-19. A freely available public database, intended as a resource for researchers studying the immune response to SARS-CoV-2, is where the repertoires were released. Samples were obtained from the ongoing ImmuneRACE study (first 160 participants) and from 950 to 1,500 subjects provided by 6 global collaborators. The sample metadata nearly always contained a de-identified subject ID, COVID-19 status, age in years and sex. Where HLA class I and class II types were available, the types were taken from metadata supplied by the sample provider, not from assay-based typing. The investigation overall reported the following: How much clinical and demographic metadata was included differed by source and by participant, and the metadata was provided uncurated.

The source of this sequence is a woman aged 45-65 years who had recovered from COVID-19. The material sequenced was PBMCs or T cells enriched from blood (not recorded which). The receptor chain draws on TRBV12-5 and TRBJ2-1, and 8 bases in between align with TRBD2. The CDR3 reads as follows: CASGPGTSSNNEQFF. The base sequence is TGTGCTAGTGGGCCCGGGACTAGTTCCAACAATGAGCAGTTCTTC.